Sequencing of this T cell receptor (beta chain) was carried out in a study of cytomegalovirus exposure and HLA in healthy donors (dated by TCRdb to 2017 to 2019). Looking at the study overall: An earlier analysis of approximately 590 of the donors reported more than 250 Gb of sequence data and around 120 million unique TCR beta sequences from about 179 million T cells. An early release covering roughly 640 HLA-typed donors comprised roughly 300 gigabases of sequencing data and around 86 million unique TCR sequences. Of the roughly 390 genotyped donors, roughly 76% were placed in the genetic ancestry cluster associated with self-reported Caucasian donors. The study aimed to test whether signatures of past pathogen exposure could be identified by cataloging public T cell receptors. Using immunosequencing, the study profiled T cell repertoires from 500 to 800 subjects and related those repertoires to cytomegalovirus serostatus. Along with the approximately 700-subject first cohort, a separate validation cohort of 120 different subjects was used. High-throughput TCR immunosequencing, statistical association of individual TCRs with disease status, and machine learning were combined to predict cytomegalovirus infection status. A later analysis re-analyzed previously published TCR beta repertoires from roughly 630 donors and added high-resolution HLA genotyping to study TCR occurrence patterns. The later analysis used no new phenotypic data to find candidate immune exposures, relying instead on TCR beta sequences and their occurrence across donors. To decide whether each TCR beta V gene segment behaved as functional or pseudogenic, an earlier analysis of over 500 of the donors relied on high-throughput TCR beta sequencing. Donor age, sex, ethnicity and CMV serostatus were compiled alongside the repertoire data. A later genetic analysis used genome-wide SNP genotypes for about three fifths of the 666 donors, treating that subset as a discovery cohort. Every discovery cohort repertoire had been produced on one sequencing platform. HLA typing included class I and class II loci at four-digit resolution. Typing coverage varied by locus: roughly 620-640 donors for A, B, C, DRB1 and DQB1; some 520 for DQA1; 606 for DPA1; more than 450 for DPB1. Several DR-DQ haplotypes were handled as single units for association and clustering, since linkage in the cohort was strong. Among some 410 genotyped donors of the cohort, an average of roughly 240,000 unique TCR beta nucleotide sequences were sequenced per donor, roughly 20% of them non-productive. Beyond this particular receptor, the publication reports: Several of the top co-occurrence clusters appeared to be linked to parvovirus B19, influenza, CMV and Epstein-Barr virus, according to a later analysis. Roughly uniform sequencing depth across donors was assumed in presence/absence analyses, although this assumption may not hold. It was suggested by the authors that the approach could potentially be generalized to other disease states and immunological phenotypes. The study listed 164 TCR beta chains as associated with cytomegalovirus. Immune exposure information for the cohort was limited to CMV serostatus. Most CMV-associated TCR beta chains appeared to be HLA-restricted in a later analysis, and the HLA associations seemed to be driven largely by CMV exposure. A few of the identified cytomegalovirus-associated TCR beta chains were confirmed in vitro to be specific for cytomegalovirus antigens. While some public TCRs were present in many individuals, most TCR sequences turned up only very rarely across donors. A later analysis associated about 16,000 TCR beta sequences with specific HLA alleles at a false discovery rate of 0.05. In a later analysis, the rate of TCR association differed among HLA loci, with DRB1 alleles having the most associated TCRs and HLA-C alleles having the fewest. Compared with the roughly 670-donor mean, donors in an Asian-associated ancestry cluster had fewer N-insertions in productive TCRs, according to a later genetic analysis. Cytomegalovirus status was reported to be diagnosed by the classifier with high specificity and sensitivity in both the original and validation cohorts. A cluster of highly shared sequence variants was judged likely to represent a technical artifact of the sequencing pipeline. Because counts were too low, some 16 rarely observed V segments, including chromosome 9 orphons, were excluded from the earlier analysis of around 640 of the donors. In an earlier analysis of roughly 500 of the donors, most TCR beta V segments appeared in productive rearrangements about 87% or about 30% of the time, broadly matching IMGT annotations. Because HLA typing was missing for some donors at each locus, association tests included only the typed subset. Only TCR beta chains were sequenced in this cohort, and the absence of alpha or paired-chain data limited detectable features. An association between a missense DCLRE1C variant and V-gene and J-gene trimming of TCR beta chains was found in a later genetic analysis and replicated in an independent cohort. When HLA alleles, especially DR and DQ, strongly co-occurred, TCR associations were difficult to assign to individual alleles. A further reported finding was that TCR beta sequences accurately predicted the HLA-A and HLA-B alleles for most subjects in the first cohort. A later analysis found that HLA-associated TCR beta chains were more clonally expanded and had lower generation probabilities than equally common non-associated chains. Linkage disequilibrium might explain the correlated functional status among segregating V segments, but an unknown experimental factor could not be excluded.

In total, 666 healthy bone marrow donors made up the cohort. At the time of sampling, every cohort member was nominally healthy, though immune exposures that went unrecorded were likely present. The donor was CMV seropositive and belonged to the group of about 290 seropositive cohort members. A peripheral blood sample was collected from each donor, and TCR beta sequencing was performed on peripheral blood mononuclear cells. The Qiagen DNeasy Blood Extraction Kit was used to extract genomic DNA from the blood cell samples. To prepare the library, the immunoSEQ multiplex PCR assay was applied. For the multiplex PCR, a mixture combining 60 forward primers for TCR Vbeta segments and 13 reverse primers for TCR Jbeta segments was used. The CDR3 region of rearranged TCR beta genes was amplified from genomic DNA by a multiplex PCR assay. Amplified TCR beta libraries were sequenced as 87-base-pair reads on the Illumina HiSeq System. As for the authors' bioinformatics: In a later analysis, 80 million or so unique TCR beta chains were counted across the 650 to 750 repertoires, and around 10 million of these chains were shared by at least two donors. A nearest-neighbor algorithm error-corrected the raw reads and collapsed the reads into unique sequences, merging closely related sequences to remove PCR and sequencing errors. CDR3 sequences were aligned to IMGT reference sequences to assign V, D and J gene segments. Each retained sequence needed at least a six-nucleotide match to both a V gene segment and a J gene segment. A rearrangement was called productive if the CDR3 had no stop codons and remained in frame with V and J, and every other rearrangement was called non-productive. Following IMGT convention, CDR3 was defined as the stretch from the second conserved V-encoded cysteine to the conserved J-encoded phenylalanine. Sequences without an unambiguous match to a single V gene segment were excluded from the earlier analysis of about 630 of the donors. In an earlier analysis of several hundred of the donors, V segments were called functional above 56.7% productive rearrangements and were called segregating when the between-donor standard deviation exceeded 5%. A statistical classification framework was developed to diagnose cytomegalovirus status using the catalog of TCR beta chain sequences. In a later analysis, TCR nucleotide sequences were compared against IMGT/GENE-DB human TR gene sequences so that V and J genes could be assigned. In a later analysis, CDR3 sequences and most-parsimonious VDJ recombination scenarios were assigned using the TCRdist pipeline. In a later analysis, each TCR beta chain was defined by its CDR3 amino acid sequence together with its V-gene family, and reads without a unique V-gene family were excluded. To address suspected cross-contamination and a sequencing artifact, a later analysis removed a few hundred highly shared, low-generation-probability nucleotide sequences. For each public chain, a later analysis derived a clonal expansion index from normalized ranks of inferred template counts within each repertoire. In a later analysis, generation probabilities were computed with a VDJ recombination model fitted to out-of-frame rearrangements, and the resulting probabilities were checked against IGoR. Hypergeometric tests were used in a later analysis to score TCR-TCR, TCR-HLA and TCR-CMV co-occurrence, with a repertoire-size bias correction applied to the TCR pairs. To estimate false discovery rates, a later analysis permuted the HLA or CMV assignments 20 times. A later analysis grouped co-occurring TCRs with DBSCAN, adding TCRdist sequence similarity when clustering within HLA-allele-positive subsets. For co-occurrence clustering, repertoires with fewer than 30,000 or more than 120,000 public chains were excluded, along with a handful of repertoires with anomalous nucleotide sharing. In its TCRdb copy, this immuneACCESS table keeps in-frame sequences only and misses some clones. Where compared with another copy, unresolved V genes explain less than half of these, and the others have no known cause. V and J calls and clone size come straight from that table; D and trimming were deduced from the DNA. The sample yields 200,000 to 300,000 clones; roughly 80% were counted once. 5% to 6% of the sample rests with the top ten.

About this clone: Its target antigen remains unknown. No per-base quality is available; no much larger clone lies one base away.

The material sequenced was PBMCs. The TCR comes from a woman aged 35 to 49 in good health and CMV-seropositive.

The CDR3 here reads CASKTRDRGRMQPQHF. The bases read TGTGCCAGCAAAACCCGGGACAGGGGGCGAATGCAGCCCCAGCATTTT. Recombination linked TRBV2 to TRBJ1-5, with 12 junctional bases fitting TRBD1. From its cysteine to its phenylalanine, the CDR3 spans 16 amino acids. Here the CDR3 DNA is all that survives: 48 bases in frame from base 1. V and J are trimmed by 7 bases and 7 bases, and the gene matches miss 11 bases of the junction. Via the germline V gene, CDR1 is SNHLY and CDR2 FYNNEI.